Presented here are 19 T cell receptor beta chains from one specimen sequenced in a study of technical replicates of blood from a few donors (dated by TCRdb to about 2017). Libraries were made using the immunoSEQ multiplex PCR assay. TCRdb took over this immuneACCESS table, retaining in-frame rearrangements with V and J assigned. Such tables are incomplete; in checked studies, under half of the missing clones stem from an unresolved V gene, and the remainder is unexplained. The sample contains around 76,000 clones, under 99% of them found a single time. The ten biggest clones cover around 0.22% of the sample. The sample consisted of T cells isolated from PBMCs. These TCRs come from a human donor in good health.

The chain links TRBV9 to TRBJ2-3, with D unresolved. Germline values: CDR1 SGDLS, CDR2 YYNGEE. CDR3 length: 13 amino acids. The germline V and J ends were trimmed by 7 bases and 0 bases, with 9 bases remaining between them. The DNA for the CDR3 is TGTGCCAGCGGAGACTCTAGCACAGATACGCAGTATTTT. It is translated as CASGDSSTDTQYF.

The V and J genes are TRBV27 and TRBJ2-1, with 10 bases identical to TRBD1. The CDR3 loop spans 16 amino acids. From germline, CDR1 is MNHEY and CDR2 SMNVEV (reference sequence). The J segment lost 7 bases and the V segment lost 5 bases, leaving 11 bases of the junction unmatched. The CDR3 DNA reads TGTGCCAGCAGTACCCCGACAGGGGGCCTGGGGAATGAGCAGTTCTTC. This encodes CASSTPTGGLGNEQFF.

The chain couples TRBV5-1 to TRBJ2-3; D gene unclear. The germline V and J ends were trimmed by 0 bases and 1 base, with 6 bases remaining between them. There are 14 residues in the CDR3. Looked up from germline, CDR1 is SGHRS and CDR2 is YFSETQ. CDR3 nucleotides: TGCGCCAGCAGCTTGGAAGGAGGCACAGATACGCAGTATTTT. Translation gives CASSLEGGTDTQYF.

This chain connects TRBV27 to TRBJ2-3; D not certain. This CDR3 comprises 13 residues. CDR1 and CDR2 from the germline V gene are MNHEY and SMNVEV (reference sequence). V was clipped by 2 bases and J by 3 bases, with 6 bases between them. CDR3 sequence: CASSLATTDTQYF. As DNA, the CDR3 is TGTGCCAGCAGTTTAGCTACGACAGATACGCAGTATTTT.

The CDR3, as DNA: TGTGCCAGCAGTATACAGGGTAGGGGAGAAAAACTGTTTTTT. Its protein product is CASSIQGRGEKLFF. The chain has TRBV6-5 and TRBJ1-4; tentatively, D is TRBD1 (6 bases). Per germline, CDR1 MNHEY and CDR2 SVGAGI. Between the trimmed V and J ends, which lost 5 bases and 8 bases, there was a span of 15 bases. This CDR3 region has 14 residues.

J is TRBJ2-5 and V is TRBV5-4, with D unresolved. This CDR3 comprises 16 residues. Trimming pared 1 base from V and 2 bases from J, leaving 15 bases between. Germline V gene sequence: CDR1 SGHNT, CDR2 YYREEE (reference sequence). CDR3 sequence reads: CASSLFGFRPQETQYF. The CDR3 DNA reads TGTGCCAGCAGCTTGTTCGGGTTTAGGCCTCAAGAGACCCAGTACTTC.

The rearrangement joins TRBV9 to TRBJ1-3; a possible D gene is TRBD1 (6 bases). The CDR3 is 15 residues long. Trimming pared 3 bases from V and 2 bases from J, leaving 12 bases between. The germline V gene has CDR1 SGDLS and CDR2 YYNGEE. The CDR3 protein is CASSGGSGAGNTIYF. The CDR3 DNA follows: TGTGCCAGCAGCGGGGGTTCAGGGGCTGGAAACACCATATATTTT.

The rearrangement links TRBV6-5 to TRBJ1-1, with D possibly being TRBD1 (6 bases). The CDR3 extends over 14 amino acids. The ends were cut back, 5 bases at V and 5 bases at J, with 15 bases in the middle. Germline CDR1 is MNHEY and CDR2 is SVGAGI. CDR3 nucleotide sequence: TGTGCCAGCAGTCCACAGGGACAATGGACTGAAGCTTTCTTT. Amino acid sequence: CASSPQGQWTEAFF.

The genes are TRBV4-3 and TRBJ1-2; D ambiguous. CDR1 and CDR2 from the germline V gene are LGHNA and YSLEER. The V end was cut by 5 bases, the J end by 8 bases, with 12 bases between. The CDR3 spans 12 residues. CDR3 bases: TGCGCCAGCAGCGGGCATCGCGGGGGCTACACCTTC. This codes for CASSGHRGGYTF.

CDR3 in DNA: TGCGCCAGCAGCGCCCGGGACAACTACGAGCAGTACTTC. This encodes CASSARDNYEQYF. The chain recombines TRBV5-1 with TRBJ2-7; maybe TRBD1 (6 bases). Deletions cut 4 bases from V and 3 bases from J, with 11 bases between. This CDR3 is 13 amino acids long. From germline, CDR1 is SGHRS and CDR2 YFSETQ.

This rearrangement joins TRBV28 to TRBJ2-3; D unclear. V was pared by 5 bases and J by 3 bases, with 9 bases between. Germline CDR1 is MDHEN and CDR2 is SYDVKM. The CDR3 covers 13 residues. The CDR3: CASSRPGTDTQYF. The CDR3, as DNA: TGTGCCAGCAGTCGCCCCGGGACAGATACGCAGTATTTT. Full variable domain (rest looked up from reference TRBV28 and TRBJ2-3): DVKVTQSSRYLVKRTGEKVFLECVQDMDHENMFWYRQDPGLGLRLIYFSYDVKMKEKGDIPEGYSVSREKKERFSLILESASTNQTSMYLCASSRPGTDTQYFGPGTRLTVL.

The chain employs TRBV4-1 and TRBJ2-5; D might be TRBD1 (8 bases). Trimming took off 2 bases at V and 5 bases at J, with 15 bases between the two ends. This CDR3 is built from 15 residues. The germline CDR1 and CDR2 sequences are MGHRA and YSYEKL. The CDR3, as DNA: TGCGCCAGCAGCCAACCCGGACAGGGAGGGGAGACCCAGTACTTC. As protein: CASSQPGQGGETQYF.

The CDR3 DNA reads as TGTGCCAGCAGTGGAGGCCTCCTAAACCCTCAGTACTTC. As protein: CASSGGLLNPQYF. The chain joins TRBV5-6 to TRBJ2-7; maybe TRBD2 (5 bases). V shed 5 bases and J shed 10 bases, with 19 bases lying between them. The CDR3 is 13 amino acids. Germline V CDR1 and CDR2: SGHDT, YYEEEE.

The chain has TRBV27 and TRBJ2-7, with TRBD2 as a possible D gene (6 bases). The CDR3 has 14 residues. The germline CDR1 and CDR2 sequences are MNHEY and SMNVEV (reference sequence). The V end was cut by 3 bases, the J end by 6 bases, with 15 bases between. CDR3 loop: CASSFWDSSGEQYF. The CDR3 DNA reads TGTGCCAGCAGTTTTTGGGACTCATCGGGCGAGCAGTACTTC.

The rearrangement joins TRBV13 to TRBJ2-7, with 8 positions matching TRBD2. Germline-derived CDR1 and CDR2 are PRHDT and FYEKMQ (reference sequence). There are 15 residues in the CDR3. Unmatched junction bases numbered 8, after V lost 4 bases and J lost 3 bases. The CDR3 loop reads CASSSDTGTSYEQYF. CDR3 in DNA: TGTGCCAGCAGCTCAGACACCGGGACTAGCTACGAGCAGTACTTC.

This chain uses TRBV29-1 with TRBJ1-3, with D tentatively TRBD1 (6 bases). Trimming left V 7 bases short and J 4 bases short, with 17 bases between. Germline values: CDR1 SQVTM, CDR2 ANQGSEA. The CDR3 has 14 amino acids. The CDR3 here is CSGSDSSRGNTIYF. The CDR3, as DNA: TGCAGCGGATCGGACAGCTCCAGAGGAAACACCATATATTTT.

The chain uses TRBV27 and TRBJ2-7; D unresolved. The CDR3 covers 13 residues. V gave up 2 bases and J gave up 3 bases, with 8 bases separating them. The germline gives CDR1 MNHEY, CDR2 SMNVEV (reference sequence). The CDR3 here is CASSLNVLYEQYF. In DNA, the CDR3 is TGTGCCAGCAGTTTAAATGTCCTCTACGAGCAGTACTTC.

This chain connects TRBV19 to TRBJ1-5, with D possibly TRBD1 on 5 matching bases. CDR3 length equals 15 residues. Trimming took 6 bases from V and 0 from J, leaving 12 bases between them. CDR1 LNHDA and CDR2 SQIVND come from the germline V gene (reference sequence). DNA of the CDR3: TGTGCCAGTAGACCAGGGACTAATAGCAATCAGCCCCAGCATTTT. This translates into CASRPGTNSNQPQHF.

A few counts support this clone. The CDR3 reads CASSLAGYEQYF. CDR3 sequence (DNA): TGTGCCAGCAGCTTGGCAGGCTACGAGCAGTACTTC. The rearrangement links TRBV11-3 to TRBJ2-7; D gene unclear. The ends were cut back, 3 bases at V and 3 bases at J, with 6 bases in the middle. Germline V lookup: CDR1 SGHNT, CDR2 YENEEA. The length of the CDR3 is 12 residues.